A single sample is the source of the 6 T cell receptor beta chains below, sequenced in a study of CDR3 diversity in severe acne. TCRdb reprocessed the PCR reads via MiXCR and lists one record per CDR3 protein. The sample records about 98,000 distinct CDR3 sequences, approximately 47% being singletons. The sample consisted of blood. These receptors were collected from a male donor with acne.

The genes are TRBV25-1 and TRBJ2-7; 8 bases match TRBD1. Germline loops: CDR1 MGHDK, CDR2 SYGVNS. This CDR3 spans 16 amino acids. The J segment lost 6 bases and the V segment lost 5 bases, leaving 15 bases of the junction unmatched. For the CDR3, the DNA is TGTGCCAGCAGTCCCCCCGCCGGACAGGGATCGGGCGAGCAGTACTTC. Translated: CASSPPAGQGSGEQYF.

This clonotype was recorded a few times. The CDR3 sequence is CASSADAQGNSPLHF. The CDR3, as DNA: TGTGCCAGCAGTGCCGACGCACAGGGTAATTCACCCCTCCACTTT. This chain uses TRBV25-1 with TRBJ1-6, with D perhaps matching TRBD1 (6 bases). Trimming removed 4 bases at V and 6 bases at J, with 13 bases between. Looked up from germline, CDR1 is MGHDK and CDR2 is SYGVNS. This CDR3 contains 15 residues.

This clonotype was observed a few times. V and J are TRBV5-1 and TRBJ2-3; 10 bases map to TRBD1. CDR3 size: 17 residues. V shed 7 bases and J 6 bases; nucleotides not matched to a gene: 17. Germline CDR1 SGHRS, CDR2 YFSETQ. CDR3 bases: TGCGCCAGCGGATTTCCCCCGGGACAGGGGTCGGCGGATACGCAGTATTTT. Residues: CASGFPPGQGSADTQYF.

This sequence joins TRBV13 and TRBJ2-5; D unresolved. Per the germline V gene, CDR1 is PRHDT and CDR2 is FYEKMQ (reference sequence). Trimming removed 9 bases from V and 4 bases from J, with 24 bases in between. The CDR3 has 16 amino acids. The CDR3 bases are TGTGCCAGTAGCAAAACCGACCGGGCCCTTGCAGAGACCCAGTACTTC. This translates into CASSKTDRALAETQYF.

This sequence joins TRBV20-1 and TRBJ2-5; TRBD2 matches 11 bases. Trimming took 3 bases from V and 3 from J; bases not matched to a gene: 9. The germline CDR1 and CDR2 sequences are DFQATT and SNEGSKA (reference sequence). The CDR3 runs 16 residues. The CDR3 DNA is TGCAGTGCTAGGGCTATTACTAGCGGGAGAAAAGAGACCCAGTACTTC. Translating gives CSARAITSGRKETQYF.

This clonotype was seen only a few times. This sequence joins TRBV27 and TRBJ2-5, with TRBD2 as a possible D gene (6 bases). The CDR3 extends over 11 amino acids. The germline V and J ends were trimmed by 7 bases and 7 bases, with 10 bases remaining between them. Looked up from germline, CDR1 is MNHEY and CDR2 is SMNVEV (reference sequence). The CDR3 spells CASTGGLTQYF. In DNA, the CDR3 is TGTGCCAGCACCGGGGGACTGACCCAGTACTTC.